This T cell receptor beta chain was documented in a study of spatial heterogeneity in lung cancer. As for the study in general: PBMC samples from follow-up, when available, were sequenced at a median of around 2 years post-resection. Alpha-chain sequences were consistently detected less often than beta-chain sequences.

Only a few counts were recorded for this clonotype. Each CDR3 protein gets one entry after TCRdb re-called the 5' RACE reads with MiXCR. The profile shows more than 9,500 distinct CDR3 sequences, 20% to 25% of them singletons. Germline CDR1 reads LNHDA; CDR2 reads SQIVND (reference sequence). The CDR3 length is 14 residues. Trimming stripped 7 bases from V and 7 bases from J, with 19 bases between. Time point here: blood at routine non-recurrence follow-up after resection. Whole RNA, isolated from tumor, nontumor lung or frozen PBMC, was sequenced without prior sorting. Sequences were derived from PBMCs, sampled at follow-up. This chain connects TRBV19 to TRBJ1-2; D call uncertain. The TCR sequence derives from a female donor with early-stage non-small cell lung cancer. The CDR3 sequence is CASIGVPRMVGYTF. The DNA for the CDR3 is TGTGCCAGTATTGGGGTCCCAAGGATGGTTGGCTACACCTTC.